Listed below are T cell receptor beta chains from one sample, sequenced in a study of T cell responses to AZD1222 COVID-19 vaccine. Profiled with immunoSEQ multiplex PCR; TCRdb holds only in-frame clones, not every one. The sample includes approximately 83,000 clones, 90% to 95% of them seen just once. This specimen consisted of peripheral blood, obtained on day 0 of MenACWY control vaccination. All receptors derive from an adult in good health. The conserved cysteine and the conserved F or W are not part of the CDR3 here.

j_call,v_call,cdr3_aa
TRBJ1-2,TRBV28,ASSLWPNYGYT
TRBJ1-4,TRBV12-3/TRBV12-4,ASRPGTNEKLF
TRBJ1-2,TRBV24-1,ATSDPGRTYGYT
TRBJ2-1,TRBV27,ASSSSGTLPGSWTVRSYNEQF
TRBJ1-6,TRBV28,ASSFRRNSPLH
TRBJ2-1,TRBV29-1,SVLTSGSRRDEQF
TRBJ2-5,TRBV7-8,ASSQGGWGPTTQETQY
TRBJ2-7,TRBV6-5,ASSYRAGGTGAEQY
TRBJ2-4,TRBV11-2,ASSTPDRLAKNIQY
TRBJ1-2,TRBV4-3,ASSQTGAMGGYT
TRBJ2-1,TRBV4-1,ASSQDLAVSYNEQF
TRBJ2-3,TRBV19,ASSIAAADTQY
TRBJ1-2,TRBV19,ASKWGAYGYT
TRBJ1-5,TRBV2,ASSELTGYQPQH
TRBJ2-5,TRBV10-3,AISEQQGRETQY
TRBJ2-3,TRBV5-1,ASSLEGRGADTQY
TRBJ1-4,TRBV18,ASSPPGVGEKLF
TRBJ2-3,TRBV5-1,ASSREDRTDTQY
TRBJ2-2,TRBV28,ASNRGGANTGELF
TRBJ2-7,TRBV4-3,ASEGAGYEQY
TRBJ2-5,TRBV27,ASRPARYGWETQY
TRBJ2-7,TRBV7-2,ASSLAHGGEQY
TRBJ2-1,TRBV7-2,ASSLGGFNEQF
TRBJ1-4,TRBV5-1,ASSLTATNEKLF
TRBJ1-2,TRBV27,ASRRDSLYGYT
TRBJ2-6,TRBV18,ASSPYQAGANVLT
TRBJ2-3,TRBV5-1,ASSTVQGASTDTQY
TRBJ1-2,TRBV9,ASSVRGTGGHYGYT
TRBJ2-1,TRBV4-1,ASSQALYNEQF
TRBJ2-7,TRBV10-1,ASAPAGAYEQY
TRBJ1-1,TRBV28,AISRGGTEAF
TRBJ1-1,TRBV11-2,ASSQLGWTVMNTEAF
TRBJ2-7,TRBV11-2,ASSLRVLYEQY
TRBJ1-2,TRBV30,AWSSGAFAYGYT
TRBJ1-1,TRBV7-3,ASSSTVNTEAF
TRBJ2-2,TRBV7-2,ASSVSWGTGELF
TRBJ1-5,TRBV7-8,ASSFNSYQPQH
TRBJ2-3,TRBV6-4,ASSAGLAGATDTQY
TRBJ1-2,TRBV12-3/TRBV12-4,ASTLGRIDGYT
TRBJ1-6,TRBV6-5,ASSQTGGAHQALH
TRBJ1-4,TRBV2,ASSPDGQVGYNEKLF
TRBJ1-1,TRBV7-2,ASSLRRGLNTEAF
TRBJ2-7,TRBV28,ASRRPTGGQYYEQY
TRBJ1-3,TRBV7-8,ASSLGWAGPNSGNTIY